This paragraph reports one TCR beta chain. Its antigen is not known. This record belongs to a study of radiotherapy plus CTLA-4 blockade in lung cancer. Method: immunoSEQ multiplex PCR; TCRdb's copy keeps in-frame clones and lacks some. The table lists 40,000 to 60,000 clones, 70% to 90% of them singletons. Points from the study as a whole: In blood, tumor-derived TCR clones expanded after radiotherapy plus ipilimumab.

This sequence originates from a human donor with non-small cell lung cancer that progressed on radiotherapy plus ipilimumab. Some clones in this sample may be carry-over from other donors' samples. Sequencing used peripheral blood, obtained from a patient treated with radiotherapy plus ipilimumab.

The CDR3 loop is CASSLGGGAIYEQYF. Written as DNA, the CDR3 is TGTGCCAGCAGTTTAGGAGGGGGCGCCATATACGAGCAGTACTTC. J is TRBJ2-7 and V is TRBV27; tentative D call: TRBD1 (7 bases). CDR1 MNHEY and CDR2 SMNVEV come from the germline V gene (reference sequence). V was shortened by 2 bases and J by 4 bases, with 15 bases between the two germline ends. This CDR3 spans 15 amino acids.